A single sample is the source of the 26 T cell receptor beta chains below, sequenced in a study of blood T cell repertoires in COVID-19. TCRdb's table, derived via immunoSEQ multiplex PCR, lists solely in-frame clones and lacks some. The table lists a few hundred thousand clones, 85% of them singletons. Sequencing was carried out using peripheral blood. These receptors were taken from a man aged 45-65 years with active or convalescent COVID-19.

The rearrangement joins TRBV27 to TRBJ1-2; tentatively, D is TRBD1 (5 bases). Trimming removed 5 bases at V and 0 bases at J, with 10 bases between. Germline V gene lookup returns CDR1 MNHEY and CDR2 SMNVEV (reference sequence). This CDR3 has 14 residues. The CDR3 DNA is TGTGCCAGCAGTCGCGGGGGAGCTAACTATGGCTACACCTTC. Its translation: CASSRGGANYGYTF.

The chain links TRBV19 to TRBJ2-7; 7 bases line up with TRBD2. Unmatched junction bases numbered 7, after V lost 9 bases and J lost 2 bases. The CDR3 covers 13 residues. Per the germline V gene, CDR1 is LNHDA and CDR2 is SQIVND (reference sequence). CDR3 DNA: TGTGCCAGCAGATCCGGGAGGACCTACGAGCAGTACTTC. Translated: CASRSGRTYEQYF.

The chain links TRBV7-3 to TRBJ2-3; a weak D match, TRBD2 (6 bases). CDR1 is SGHTA and CDR2 is FQGTGA in the germline V gene. Between the trimmed V and J ends, which lost 1 base and 4 bases, there was a span of 18 bases. This CDR3 has 17 residues. CDR3 coding DNA: TGTGCCAGCAGCTTAAATAGTCCGGTGGGGGGTGCAGATACGCAGTATTTT. Its protein is CASSLNSPVGGADTQYF.

The V and J genes are TRBV6-5 and TRBJ1-5; D possibly corresponds to TRBD1 (6 bases). V lost 7 bases and J 6 bases, leaving 16 bases between the germline ends. The CDR3 covers 14 residues. The V gene's germline CDR1 is MNHEY and CDR2 SVGAGI. DNA for the CDR3: TGTGCCAGCAATCGGGGTTTGGACAGTCAGCCCCAGCATTTT. Its protein is CASNRGLDSQPQHF.

This chain connects TRBV11-2 to TRBJ1-1, with D tentatively TRBD1 (5 bases). Trimming took 5 bases from V and 5 from J, leaving 18 bases between them. In germline, CDR1 is SGHAT, CDR2 FQNNGV. The CDR3 has 15 residues. CDR3 sequence: CASSPRSGERTEAFF. The DNA of the CDR3 is TGTGCCAGCAGCCCCCGGTCGGGGGAGAGGACTGAAGCTTTCTTT.

This clone was detected a few times. This rearrangement joins TRBV5-1 to TRBJ1-4; weak D call: TRBD1 (6 bases). The CDR3 extends over 18 amino acids. The V gene's germline CDR1 is SGHRS and CDR2 YFSETQ. The V end lost 2 bases, the J end lost 0 bases, and 17 bases lay between the germline ends. CDR3 residues: CASSLTGTRATTNEKLFF. CDR3 in DNA: TGCGCCAGCAGCTTAACAGGGACACGGGCGACAACTAATGAAAAACTGTTTTTT. Complete variable domain (other parts from reference TRBV5-1 and TRBJ1-4): KAGVTQTPRYLIKTRGQQVTLSCSPISGHRSVSWYQQTPGQGLQFLFEYFSETQRNKGNFPGRFSGRQFSNSRSEMNVSTLELGDSALYLCASSLTGTRATTNEKLFFGSGTQLSVL.

The CDR3 is CASSIPQGSPNTGELFF. The DNA of the CDR3 is TGTGCCAGTAGTATCCCACAGGGGTCCCCGAACACCGGGGAGCTGTTTTTT. The J gene is TRBJ2-2, the V gene TRBV19; 7 bases fit TRBD1. This CDR3 has 17 residues. The trim removed 3 bases at V and 0 bases at J, leaving 7 bases unmatched. Germline V gives CDR1 LNHDA, CDR2 SQIVND (reference sequence).

The CDR3 spells CASSITSGRWGEQFF. In DNA, the CDR3 is TGTGCCAGTAGTATCACTAGCGGGAGATGGGGTGAGCAGTTCTTC. The chain is built from TRBV19 and TRBJ2-1, with 11 bases fitting TRBD2. CDR3 length: 15 amino acids. Per the germline V gene, CDR1 is LNHDA and CDR2 is SQIVND (reference sequence). V was pared by 3 bases and J by 9 bases, with 7 bases of the junction left unmatched.

This chain connects TRBV28 to TRBJ2-7; TRBD1 matches 9 bases. The CDR3 loop spans 13 amino acids. The V gene's germline CDR1 is MDHEN and CDR2 SYDVKM. V gave up 5 bases and J gave up 4 bases; unmatched junction bases: 3. CDR3 bases: TGTGCCAGCAGTGGACAGGGGAGGTACGAGCAGTACTTC. It translates to CASSGQGRYEQYF.

The rearrangement joins TRBV6-5 to TRBJ1-4; D not resolved. The V gene's germline CDR1 is MNHEY and CDR2 SVGAGI. Trimming pared 0 bases from V and 7 bases from J, leaving 12 bases between. This CDR3 region has 15 residues. CDR3 region: CASSYSTAAGEKLFF. The CDR3 region has the DNA TGTGCCAGCAGTTACTCGACCGCCGCAGGTGAAAAACTGTTTTTT.

The chain links TRBV12-3 or TRBV12-4 to TRBJ2-1; 7 positions agree with TRBD2. V lost 6 bases and J lost 7; bases outside the gene matches: 3. The CDR3 extends over 12 amino acids. The CDR3 DNA reads as TGTGCCAGCAGCGGGGGGTTTAATGAGCAGTTCTTC. Translated, it gives CASSGGFNEQFF.

This clone was observed a few times. CDR3 sequence reads: CSANRELNTEAFF. Here the CDR3 DNA reads TGCAGCGCTAACAGGGAACTGAACACTGAAGCTTTCTTT. V is TRBV29-1 and J is TRBJ1-1; possibly TRBD1 for D (6 bases). Looked up from germline, CDR1 is SQVTM and CDR2 is ANQGSEA. Deletions cut 7 bases from V and 0 bases from J, with 12 bases between. There are 13 residues in the CDR3.

The chain uses TRBV30 and TRBJ1-2, with TRBD1 matching over 9 bases. Germline V gene lookup returns CDR1 GTSNPN and CDR2 SVGIG (reference sequence). Germline trimming cut 0 bases from V and 8 bases from J; bases unmatched to any gene: 7. The CDR3 loop spans 14 amino acids. CDR3 nucleotide sequence: TGTGCCTGGAGTGTGGACAGGGGTCGGGACGGCTACACCTTC. Its protein is CAWSVDRGRDGYTF.

V and J are TRBV5-5 and TRBJ2-7; D may be TRBD2 (5 bases). Looked up from germline, CDR1 is SGHKS and CDR2 is YYEKEE (reference sequence). Between the trimmed V and J ends, which lost 4 bases and 4 bases, there was a span of 15 bases. CDR3 size: 14 residues. This chain's CDR3 is CASSPRFGDYEQYF. CDR3 nucleotides: TGTGCCAGCAGCCCAAGATTCGGGGATTACGAGCAGTACTTC.

The chain recombines TRBV4-1 with TRBJ2-3, with D possibly being TRBD2 (5 bases). V was clipped by 1 base and J by 3 bases, with 11 bases between them. CDR1 and CDR2 from the germline V gene are MGHRA and YSYEKL. The CDR3 contains 15 residues. CDR3 bases: TGCGCCAGCAGCCAAGCCCGGGGAGAGACAGATACGCAGTATTTT. Translating it yields CASSQARGETDTQYF.

The rearrangement joins TRBV11-3 to TRBJ2-3; TRBD2 matches at 11 bases. V lost 5 bases and J lost 3; bases outside the gene matches: 4. From germline, CDR1 is SGHNT and CDR2 YENEEA. The CDR3 has 15 amino acids. As DNA, the CDR3 is TGTGCCAGCAGCAGAGGGACTAGCGGTACAGATACGCAGTATTTT. Its translation: CASSRGTSGTDTQYF.

The CDR3 loop reads CASSLREPMGEQYF. The CDR3 nucleotides are TGTGCCAGCAGCCTTCGGGAGCCCATGGGCGAGCAGTACTTC. The rearrangement links TRBV21-1 to TRBJ2-7; the table's D call, TRBD2, was not checked against the DNA. TRBV21-1 constitutes a pseudogene. The CDR3 is 14 residues long.

The gene calls are TRBV7-6 and TRBJ1-6; the match to TRBD1 covers 7 bases. Germline assignment: CDR1 SGHVS and CDR2 FNYEAQ. This CDR3 is 15 amino acids long. Losses at the gene ends were 4 bases for V and 8 bases for J; bases not matched to a gene: 8. CDR3: CASSSLGDSYSPLHF. Here the CDR3 DNA reads TGTGCCAGCAGCTCACTAGGGGACAGTTATTCACCCCTCCACTTT.

The V call is TRBV2, the J call TRBJ1-1; 7 positions match TRBD1. The germline V gene encodes CDR1 SNHLY and CDR2 FYNNEI. The trim removed 6 bases at V and 1 base at J, leaving 11 bases unmatched. There are 16 residues in the CDR3. In DNA, the CDR3 is TGTGCCAGCAGGCAGGGAAACAGGGGATCGAACACTGAAGCTTTCTTT. This gives the protein CASRQGNRGSNTEAFF.

The rearrangement joins TRBV25-1 to TRBJ2-7; 9 positions match TRBD2. The germline CDR1 and CDR2 sequences are MGHDK and SYGVNS. The CDR3 spans 15 residues. With 0 bases clipped from V and 3 bases from J, the junction kept 3 bases outside the gene matches. CDR3 residues: CASSEYRREGYEQYF. CDR3 DNA sequence: TGTGCCAGCAGTGAATATAGGCGGGAGGGCTACGAGCAGTACTTC.

The chain uses TRBV27 and TRBJ1-6; TRBD1 agrees at 8 bases. With 0 bases clipped from V and 9 bases from J, the junction kept 7 bases outside the gene matches. Germline-derived CDR1 and CDR2 are MNHEY and SMNVEV (reference sequence). The CDR3 runs to 16 residues. As DNA, the CDR3 is TGTGCCAGCAGTTTATCCCCAGGGGGCATTAGTTCACCCCTCCACTTT. It specifies CASSLSPGGISSPLHF.

The gene calls are TRBV4-1 and TRBJ2-1, with D possibly TRBD1 on 6 matching bases. V lost 1 base, J lost 1 base, and 14 bases lay in between. This CDR3 comprises 17 residues. CDR1 MGHRA and CDR2 YSYEKL come from the germline V gene. Here the CDR3 DNA reads TGCGCCAGCAGCCAAGGGACTTGGGACAAATCCTACAATGAGCAGTTCTTC. Amino acids: CASSQGTWDKSYNEQFF.

The J gene is TRBJ1-1, the V gene TRBV11-2, with a tentative D call TRBD1 (5 bases). The CDR3 length is 14 residues. The germline V and J ends were trimmed by 0 bases and 5 bases, with 10 bases remaining between them. Germline CDR1 and CDR2: SGHAT and FQNNGV. CDR3 sequence: CASSLDRGGTEAFF. DNA for the CDR3: TGTGCCAGCAGCTTAGATCGGGGGGGGACTGAAGCTTTCTTT.

The chain uses TRBV5-6 and TRBJ2-7; a possible D gene is TRBD2 (5 bases). Germline V lookup: CDR1 SGHDT, CDR2 YYEEEE. Trimming pared 4 bases from V and 1 base from J, leaving 15 bases between. The CDR3 is 15 amino acids. Written as DNA, the CDR3 is TGTGCCAGCAGCCCCCGGAGGTACATTTCCTACGAGCAGTACTTC. It encodes CASSPRRYISYEQYF.

Notes on this clone: Distinct nucleotide sequences in the sample also encode this CDR3. The CDR3 sequence: CASSLNRDTEAFF. CDR3 DNA sequence: TGTGCCAGCAGCTTAAACAGGGACACTGAAGCTTTCTTT. J is TRBJ1-1 and V is TRBV7-3, with D possibly being TRBD1 (6 bases). The CDR3 sequence is 13 residues long. Trimming took 1 base from V and 3 from J, leaving 6 bases between them. Per the germline V gene, CDR1 is SGHTA and CDR2 is FQGTGA.

This rearrangement joins TRBV24-1 to TRBJ2-1, with D perhaps matching TRBD1 (6 bases). V was trimmed by 3 bases and J by 6 bases, leaving 11 bases between them. The CDR3 is made up of 14 amino acids. The germline V gene encodes CDR1 KGHDR and CDR2 SFDVKD. The DNA for the CDR3 is TGTGCCACCAGTGATCGGGCCAGGGGCAATGAGCAGTTCTTC. Translating gives CATSDRARGNEQFF.